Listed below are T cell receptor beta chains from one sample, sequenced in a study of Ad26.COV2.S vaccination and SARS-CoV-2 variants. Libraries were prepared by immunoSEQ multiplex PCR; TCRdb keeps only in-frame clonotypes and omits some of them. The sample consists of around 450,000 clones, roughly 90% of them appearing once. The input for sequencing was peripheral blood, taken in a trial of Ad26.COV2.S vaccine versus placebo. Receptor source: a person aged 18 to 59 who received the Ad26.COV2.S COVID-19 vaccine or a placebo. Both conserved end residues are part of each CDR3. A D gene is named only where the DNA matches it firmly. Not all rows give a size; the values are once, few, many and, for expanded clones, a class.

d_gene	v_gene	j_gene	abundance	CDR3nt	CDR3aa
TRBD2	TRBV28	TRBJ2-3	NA	TGTGCCAGCATTCCAGCGGGATCGACAGATACGCAGTATTTT	CASIPAGSTDTQYF
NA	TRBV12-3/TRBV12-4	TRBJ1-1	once	TGTGCCAGCAACGTCGCCCTGAACACTGAAGCTTTCTTT	CASNVALNTEAFF
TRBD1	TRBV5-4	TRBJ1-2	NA	TGTGCCAGCAGCGCCAACAGGGGATACTATGGCTACACCTTC	CASSANRGYYGYTF
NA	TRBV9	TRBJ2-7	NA	TGTGCCAGCAGCGCGCCAAATACCTACGAGCAGTACTTC	CASSAPNTYEQYF
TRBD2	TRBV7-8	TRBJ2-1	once	TGTGCCAGCAGCTCGACCCGGACTAGCGGAAGGGGGGAGCAGTTCTTC	CASSSTRTSGRGEQFF
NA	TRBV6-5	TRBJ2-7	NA	TGTGCCAGCAGTTACGGGGGCCCTACGGGCGAGCAGTACTTC	CASSYGGPTGEQYF
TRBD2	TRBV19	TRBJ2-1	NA	TGTGCCAGTAGTACGTGGGACTATTCTCTGAGTGAGCAGTTCTTC	CASSTWDYSLSEQFF
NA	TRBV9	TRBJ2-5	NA	TGTGCCAGCAGCGTTGAAGGCTGGCGGACGGAGACCCAGTACTTC	CASSVEGWRTETQYF
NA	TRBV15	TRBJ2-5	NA	TGTGCCACCAGCAGAGAAGGAGCCATCGAGACCCAGTACTTC	CATSREGAIETQYF
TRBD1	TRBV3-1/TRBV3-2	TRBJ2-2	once	TGTGCCAGCAGCCGCAGGGGGCTAAACACCGGGGAGCTGTTTTTT	CASSRRGLNTGELFF
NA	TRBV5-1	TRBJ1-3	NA	TGCGCCAGCAGCTTAGGGGAGGTCTCTGGAAACACCATATATTTT	CASSLGEVSGNTIYF
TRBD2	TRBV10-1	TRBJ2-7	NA	TGCGCCAGCAGTGAAGCTAGCGGGACTACCTACGAGCAGTACTTC	CASSEASGTTYEQYF
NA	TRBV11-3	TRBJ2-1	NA	TGTGCCAGCAGCCGGGCGGCGGCCTACAATGAGCAGTTCTTC	CASSRAAAYNEQFF
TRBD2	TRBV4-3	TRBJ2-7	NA	TGCGCCAGCAGCCAAGACCCCTCAAGCGGGAGCCGACGCGAGCAGTACTTC	CASSQDPSSGSRREQYF
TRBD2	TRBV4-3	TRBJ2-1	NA	TGCGCCAGCAGCCAAAGACTAGCGGGAGAAGGTAATGAGCAGTTCTTC	CASSQRLAGEGNEQFF
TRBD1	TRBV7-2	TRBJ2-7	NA	TGTGCCAGCAGCCCTCGACAGGGGACGGATAGCGAGCAGTACTTC	CASSPRQGTDSEQYF
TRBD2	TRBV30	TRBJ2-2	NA	TGTGCCTGCAGCCGACTAGCGCATAACACCGGGGAGCTGTTTTTT	CACSRLAHNTGELFF
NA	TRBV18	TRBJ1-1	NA	TGTGCCAGCACCCAACAGGGCGAGAGCACTGAAGCTTTCTTT	CASTQQGESTEAFF
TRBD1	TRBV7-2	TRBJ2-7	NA	TGTGCCAGCAGCTACGAATCAGCAGGGGGCGGCGAGCAGTACTTC	CASSYESAGGGEQYF
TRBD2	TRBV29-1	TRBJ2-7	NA	TGCAGCGGTACTAGCGGGAGTTACGAGCAGTACTTC	CSGTSGSYEQYF
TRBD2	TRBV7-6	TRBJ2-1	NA	TGTGCCAGCAGCGAGTTATTTGGGTCTAGCGGGAGTGGTGAGCAGTTCTTC	CASSELFGSSGSGEQFF
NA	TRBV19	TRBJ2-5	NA	TGTGCCACTTCGGCAGGGGCGGAGACCCAGTACTTC	CATSAGAETQYF
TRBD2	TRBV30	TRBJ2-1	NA	TGTGCCTGGGATTGGTCGGGCGGGAGGGCCCATGAGCAGTTCTTC	CAWDWSGGRAHEQFF
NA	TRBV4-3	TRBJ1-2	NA	TGCGCCAGCAGCCAAGATAGGACCAGTTATGGCTACACCTTC	CASSQDRTSYGYTF
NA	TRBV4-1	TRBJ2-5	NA	TGCGCCAGCAGCCGCAAGGATCTAGATCAAGAGACCCAGTACTTC	CASSRKDLDQETQYF
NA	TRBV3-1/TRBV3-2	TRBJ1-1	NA	TGTGCCAGCAGCTTCAGCGGTAGGGCTGAAGCTTTCTTT	CASSFSGRAEAFF
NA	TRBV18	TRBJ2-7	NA	TGTGCCAGCTCACGCGCCGGGCAAGTGGGGTACGAGCAGTACTTC	CASSRAGQVGYEQYF
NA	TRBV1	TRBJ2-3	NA	TGCACCAGCAGCCAAGATTGGGGGAGGACCGAGGAAGTTAGCACAGATACGCAGTATTTT	CTSSQDWGRTEEVSTDTQYF
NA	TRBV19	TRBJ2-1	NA	TGTGCCAGTAGTAATAGCGGAGCCTGGGGAGAGCAGTTCTTC	CASSNSGAWGEQFF